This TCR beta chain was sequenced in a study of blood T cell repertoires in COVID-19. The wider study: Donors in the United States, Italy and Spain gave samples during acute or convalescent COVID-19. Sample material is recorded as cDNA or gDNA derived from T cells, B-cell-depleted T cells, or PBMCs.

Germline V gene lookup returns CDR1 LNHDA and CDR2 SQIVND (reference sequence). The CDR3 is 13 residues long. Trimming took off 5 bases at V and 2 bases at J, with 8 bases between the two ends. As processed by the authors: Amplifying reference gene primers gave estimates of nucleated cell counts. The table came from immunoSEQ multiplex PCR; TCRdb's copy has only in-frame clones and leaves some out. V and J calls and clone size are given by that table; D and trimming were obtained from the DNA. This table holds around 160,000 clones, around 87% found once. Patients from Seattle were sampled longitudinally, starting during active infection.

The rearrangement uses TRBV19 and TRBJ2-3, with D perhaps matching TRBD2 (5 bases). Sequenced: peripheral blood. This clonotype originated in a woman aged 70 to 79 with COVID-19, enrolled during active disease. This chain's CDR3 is CASSASNTDTQYF. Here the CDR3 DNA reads TGTGCCAGTAGTGCTAGCAACACAGATACGCAGTATTTT.